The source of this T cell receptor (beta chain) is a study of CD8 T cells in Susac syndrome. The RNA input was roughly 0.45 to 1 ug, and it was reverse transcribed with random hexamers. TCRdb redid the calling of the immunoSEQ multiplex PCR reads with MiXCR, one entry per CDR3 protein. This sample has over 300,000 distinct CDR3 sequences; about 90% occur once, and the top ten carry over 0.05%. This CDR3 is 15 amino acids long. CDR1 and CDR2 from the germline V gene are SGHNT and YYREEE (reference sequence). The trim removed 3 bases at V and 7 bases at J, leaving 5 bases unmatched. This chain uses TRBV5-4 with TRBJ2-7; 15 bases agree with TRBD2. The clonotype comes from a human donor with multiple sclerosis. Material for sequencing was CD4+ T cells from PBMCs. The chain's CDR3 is CASSSGTSGRREQYF. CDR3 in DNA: TGTGCCAGCAGCTCTGGGACTAGCGGGAGGAGGGAGCAGTACTTC.